The 8 T cell receptor beta chains presented below share a single source sample, sequenced in a study of tumor and adjacent non-tumor tissue in lung cancer. TCRbeta libraries were built with three rounds of nested PCR, modified from ARM-PCR. MiXCR, applied by TCRdb to the multiplex PCR reads, yields one record per CDR3 protein. The table records approximately 100,000 distinct CDR3 sequences, over 55% of them present only once. No cell sorting was done before RNA was extracted from the tissue. Distant lung tissue was collected more than 3 cm away from the tumor edge. The sequenced sample was distant non-tumor lung tissue. These receptor sequences come from a man aged 25-45 years with non-small cell lung cancer.

The rearrangement joins TRBV7-8 to TRBJ2-5; D is perhaps TRBD2 (7 bases). V lost 1 base to trimming and J lost 4 bases, with 22 bases between them. Germline V gene sequence: CDR1 SGHVS, CDR2 FQNEAQ. The CDR3 is 18 amino acids. Written as DNA, the CDR3 is TGTGCCAGCAGCTTAGGGCCCAGAGGGAGGGCCAGGGGAGAGACCCAGTACTTC. This encodes CASSLGPRGRARGETQYF.

About this clonotype: Given a much more abundant clone one base away, this may be a read error. V gene TRBV4-1 combines with J gene TRBJ2-5; no firm D call. Germline V CDR1 and CDR2: MGHRA, YSYEKL. The CDR3 covers 13 residues. The CDR3 DNA reads TGCGCCAGCAACCAAGATCCTTGGGAGACCCAGTACTTC. It yields the protein CASNQDPWETQYF.

CDR3 nucleotides: TGCGCCAGCAGCTCTGGACTAGCGGTCCGGGAGACCCAGTACTTC. Translation: CASSSGLAVRETQYF. V is TRBV5-1 and J is TRBJ2-5; the match to TRBD2 covers 10 bases. V shed 3 bases, J shed 5 bases, and the junction held 7 bases outside the gene matches. Germline-derived CDR1 and CDR2 are SGHRS and YFSETQ. CDR3 size: 15 residues.

For this clonotype: Compared with germline, one end of the junction differs, possibly owing to a read error. The V and J genes are TRBV14 and TRBJ2-7; TRBD1 aligns across 8 bases. The CDR3 has 14 amino acids. CDR1 is SGHDN and CDR2 is FVKESK in the germline V gene. CDR3 coding DNA: TGTGCCAGCAGCCGAGGGACAGGAGCATACGGGCAGTACTTC. Its protein product is CASSRGTGAYGQYF. The full variable domain, completed using reference TRBV14 and TRBJ2-7, is EAGVTQFPSHSVIEKGQTVTLRCDPISGHDNLYWYRRVMGKEIKFLLHFVKESKQDESGMPNNRFLAERTGGTYSTLKVQPAELEDSGVYFCASSRGTGAYGQYFGPGTRLTVT.

This chain links TRBV12-3 or TRBV12-4 with TRBJ2-7; 14 positions match TRBD2. This CDR3 region has 15 residues. The V gene end was trimmed by 9 bases and the J gene end by 6 bases; junction bases not matched to a gene: 10. This chain's CDR3 is CARSWGLAGAGEQYF. The CDR3 DNA reads TGTGCCAGAAGCTGGGGACTAGCGGGAGCAGGCGAGCAGTACTTC.

With respect to this clonotype: At one end, the junction sequence differs from germline, possibly due to a read error. The rearrangement joins TRBV29-1 to TRBJ2-1; TRBD1 might be the D (5 bases). The CDR3 covers 14 residues. The germline V gene has CDR1 SQVTM and CDR2 ANQGSEA. The CDR3 DNA follows: TGCGGCGTTGATGGGCAGGGTAATTACAGTGAGCAGTTCTTC. Translation gives CGVDGQGNYSEQFF.

The chain joins TRBV6-6 to TRBJ1-1; D remains ambiguous. This CDR3 has 14 residues. V was trimmed by 4 bases and J by 5 bases, leaving 14 bases between them. The germline V gene encodes CDR1 MNHNY and CDR2 SVGAGI (reference sequence). The CDR3 sequence: CASSFYGEDTEAFF. The CDR3 nucleotides read TGTGCCAGCAGTTTTTACGGAGAGGATACTGAAGCTTTCTTT.

This clonotype was seen repeatedly, ten times or more. The J gene is TRBJ2-1, the V gene TRBV6-1, with TRBD1 matching 9 bases. CDR1 and CDR2 from the germline V gene are MNHNS and SASEGT. This CDR3 comprises 13 residues. Germline trimming cut 6 bases from V and 10 bases from J; bases unmatched to any gene: 7. The chain's CDR3 is CASRAGTGNEQFF. The CDR3 region has the DNA TGTGCCAGCAGGGCCGGGACAGGGAACGAGCAGTTCTTC.